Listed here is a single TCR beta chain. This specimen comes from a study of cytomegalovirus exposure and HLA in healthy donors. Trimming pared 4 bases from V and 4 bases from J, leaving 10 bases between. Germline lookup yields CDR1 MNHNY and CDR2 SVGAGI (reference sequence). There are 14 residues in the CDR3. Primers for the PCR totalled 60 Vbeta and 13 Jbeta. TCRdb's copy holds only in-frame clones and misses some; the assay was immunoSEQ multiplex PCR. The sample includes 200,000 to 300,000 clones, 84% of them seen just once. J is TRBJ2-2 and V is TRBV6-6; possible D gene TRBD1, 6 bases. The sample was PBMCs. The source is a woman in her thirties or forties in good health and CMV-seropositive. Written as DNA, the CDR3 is TGTGCCAGCAGTTTTCTCAGGGGCACCGGGGAGCTGTTTTTT. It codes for CASSFLRGTGELFF.